This TCR beta chain was observed in a study of blood T cell repertoires in COVID-19. Study overall: The samples span acute and convalescent COVID-19 from the United States, Italy and Spain.

Assay used: immunoSEQ multiplex PCR; TCRdb lists only in-frame clones, some missing. The sample holds over 120,000 clones, approximately 87% seen once. The germline gives CDR1 GTSNPN, CDR2 SVGIG (reference sequence). The CDR3 spans 15 residues. V lost 0 bases, J lost 6 bases, and 2 bases stayed unmatched. Participants spanned ages about 18 to 100 years and resided in about 24 US areas. Participants' reported clinical history set cohort assignment. Two negative PCRs, clearance, or symptom resolution were required of recovered Cohort 3 donors. The chain has TRBV30 and TRBJ1-6; 10 bases agree with TRBD1. This clonotype was sampled from a man between 60 and 70 years old who had recovered from COVID-19. Sequenced: PBMCs or T cells enriched from blood (not recorded which). CDR3 protein: CAWSVRDRGNSPLHF. CDR3 sequence (DNA): TGTGCCTGGAGTGTCAGGGACAGGGGTAATTCACCCCTCCACTTT.